This is a list of T cell receptor beta chains from one sample in a study of T-cell reconstitution after alpha-beta-depleted transplantation in children. TCRdb redid the calling of the PCR reads with MiXCR, one entry per CDR3 protein. The sample shows over 400,000 distinct CDR3 sequences, 9.5% to 15% of them seen only once. Sequenced here: PBMCs from the stem cell graft donor, sampled from the stem cell graft. The receptors stem from a human donor who donated a stem cell graft to a child with combined immunodeficiency. The CDR3 runs from the conserved cysteine through the conserved F or W. A D gene is named only where the DNA matches it firmly. Not every row has a clone size; where given, it reads once, few, many or a size class.

TRBD1	TRBV7-2	NA	TRBJ2-7	CASSSYPGQGNYEQYF	TGTGCCAGCAGCTCCTACCCGGGACAGGGTAATTACGAGCAGTACTTC
TRBD2	TRBV15	few	TRBJ2-2	CATRRAAGDRTGELFF	TGTGCCACCAGGAGAGCAGCGGGGGACCGGACCGGGGAGCTGTTTTTT
TRBD2	TRBV7-2	few	TRBJ2-7	CASSLRLAGEVYEQYF	TGTGCCAGCAGCTTAAGACTAGCGGGGGAAGTCTACGAGCAGTACTTC
TRBD1	TRBV28	NA	TRBJ2-1	CASRGDRAVDEQFF	TGTGCCAGCAGGGGGGACAGGGCGGTCGATGAGCAGTTCTTC
TRBD2	TRBV6-1	NA	TRBJ2-7	CASRLGLAGPNSYEQYF	TGTGCCAGCAGACTGGGACTAGCGGGACCCAACTCCTACGAGCAGTACTTC
TRBD2	TRBV5-5	few	TRBJ2-7	CASSLLGTSGLYEQYF	TGTGCCAGCAGTCTCCTAGGGACTAGCGGCCTCTACGAGCAGTACTTC
NA	TRBV29-1	NA	TRBJ2-2	CSVASRNRGELFF	TGCAGCGTTGCGTCCCGGAACCGCGGGGAGCTGTTTTTT
TRBD1	TRBV5-1	many	TRBJ2-3	CASSFGQGRDTQYF	TGCGCCAGCAGCTTCGGACAGGGTCGGGATACGCAGTATTTT
NA	TRBV4-3	NA	TRBJ2-3	CASSQDLGDTTDTQYF	TGCGCCAGCAGCCAAGATCTGGGCGACACCACAGATACGCAGTATTTT
NA	TRBV10-3	few	TRBJ2-3	CAVSQATSTDTQYF	TGTGCCGTCTCACAGGCTACTAGCACAGATACGCAGTATTTT
NA	TRBV7-9	NA	TRBJ1-1	CASSHRGAGTEAFF	TGTGCCAGCAGCCACCGGGGGGCTGGCACTGAAGCTTTCTTT
NA	TRBV6-5	many	TRBJ2-2	CASKFRGTGELFF	TGTGCCAGCAAGTTCCGGGGCACCGGGGAGCTGTTTTTT
TRBD2	TRBV6-2/TRBV6-3	many	TRBJ2-7	CASSDRASGRYYEQYF	TGTGCCAGCAGTGACCGGGCTAGCGGGAGATACTACGAGCAGTACTTC
NA	TRBV7-6	NA	TRBJ2-7	CASSLPPGAIGDEQYF	TGTGCCAGCAGCTTACCCCCAGGGGCTATTGGGGACGAGCAGTACTTC
TRBD2	TRBV7-3	many	TRBJ2-7	CASSLGRLAGDNEQYF	TGTGCCAGCAGCTTAGGACGTCTAGCGGGAGACAACGAGCAGTACTTC
TRBD1	TRBV29-1	few	TRBJ2-1	CSVEFLDRGWNEQFF	TGCAGCGTTGAATTCTTGGACAGGGGATGGAATGAGCAGTTCTTC
TRBD2	TRBV7-8	NA	TRBJ2-7	CASSLYPSGGSDEQYF	TGTGCCAGCAGCCTCTACCCGAGCGGGGGCAGCGACGAGCAGTACTTC
NA	TRBV29-1	NA	TRBJ2-3	CSGNTDTQYF	TGCAGCGGAAACACAGATACGCAGTATTTT
TRBD2	TRBV7-6	few	TRBJ2-1	CASSLFPLAGGHNEQFF	TGTGCCAGCAGCTTATTCCCCCTAGCGGGGGGTCACAATGAGCAGTTCTTC
TRBD2	TRBV12-3/TRBV12-4	NA	TRBJ2-3	CASSLSPEGQSLAGETDTQYF	TGTGCCAGCAGTTTATCTCCCGAGGGACAGTCCCTAGCGGGAGAAACAGATACGCAGTATTTT
NA	TRBV5-5	many	TRBJ1-6	CASSLGARGEASPLHF	TGTGCCAGCAGCTTGGGGGCCCGCGGTGAAGCTTCACCCCTCCACTTT
NA	TRBV5-1	NA	TRBJ2-5	CASSLWGGGGAETQYF	TGCGCCAGCAGCTTGTGGGGCGGGGGCGGAGCAGAGACCCAGTACTTC
TRBD1	TRBV7-3	NA	TRBJ2-5	CASSSLRDRLKKTQYF	TGTGCCAGCAGCTCCCTCCGGGACAGATTGAAAAAGACCCAGTACTTC
NA	TRBV3-1	NA	TRBJ2-2	CASSPPSAWAPNTGELFF	TGTGCCAGCAGCCCTCCTAGCGCCTGGGCCCCGAACACCGGGGAGCTGTTTTTT
TRBD1	TRBV19	NA	TRBJ2-1	CASSIMDRGGHNEQFF	TGTGCCAGTAGTATAATGGACAGGGGGGGACACAATGAGCAGTTCTTC
TRBD2	TRBV10-3	many	TRBJ2-1	CAISDGSGRMAEQFF	TGTGCCATCAGTGATGGTAGCGGGAGGATGGCTGAGCAGTTCTTC
TRBD1	TRBV7-9	NA	TRBJ1-2	CASRHRGERYGYTF	TGTGCCAGCAGACACAGGGGTGAGCGCTATGGCTACACCTTC
NA	TRBV21-1	many	TRBJ2-5	CASSKGHQGARQETQYF	TGTGCCAGCAGCAAAGGCCATCAGGGGGCGCGGCAAGAGACCCAGTACTTC
TRBD2	TRBV30	NA	TRBJ2-7	CAGDGVAGGPYEQYF	TGTGCCGGGGATGGGGTAGCGGGAGGGCCCTACGAGCAGTACTTC
NA	TRBV12-3/TRBV12-4	few	TRBJ1-5	CASSLRASQPQHF	TGTGCCAGCAGTTTACGGGCTTCCCAGCCCCAGCATTTT
NA	TRBV6-1	many	TRBJ1-1	CASSEARGTEAFF	TGTGCCAGCAGTGAAGCAAGGGGAACTGAAGCTTTCTTT
NA	TRBV7-8	NA	TRBJ2-3	CASSFIAGKGPTDTQYF	TGTGCCAGCAGCTTCATTGCGGGGAAGGGCCCCACAGATACGCAGTATTTT
TRBD2	TRBV5-1	few	TRBJ2-7	CASSLVGGSEQYF	TGCGCCAGCAGCTTGGTCGGGGGGAGCGAGCAGTACTTC
NA	TRBV5-8	NA	TRBJ2-1	CASSYRVPYNEQFF	TGTGCCAGCAGCTACAGGGTACCCTACAATGAGCAGTTCTTC
NA	TRBV7-9	NA	TRBJ2-1	CASRWGDNEQFF	TGTGCCAGCCGCTGGGGAGACAATGAGCAGTTCTTC
TRBD2	TRBV6-2/TRBV6-3	NA	TRBJ2-2	CASSPTSGRALGELFF	TGTGCCAGCAGCCCGACTAGCGGGAGGGCCCTCGGGGAGCTGTTTTTT
TRBD2	TRBV11-2	many	TRBJ2-1	CASSVEGASGSFGNEQFF	TGTGCCAGCAGCGTAGAAGGAGCTAGCGGGAGCTTTGGCAATGAGCAGTTCTTC
TRBD1	TRBV5-5	NA	TRBJ2-7	CASTPWTGGAYEQYF	TGTGCCAGCACCCCTTGGACAGGGGGCGCTTACGAGCAGTACTTC
TRBD2	TRBV9	NA	TRBJ2-7	CASSEGTSGSHEQYF	TGTGCCAGCAGCGAGGGGACTAGCGGGAGTCACGAGCAGTACTTC
NA	TRBV28	few	TRBJ2-7	CASSKFRIQGSYEQYF	TGTGCCAGCAGTAAGTTCAGGATACAGGGCTCCTACGAGCAGTACTTC
TRBD1	TRBV12-3/TRBV12-4	NA	TRBJ2-1	CASSPQGALLHNEQFF	TGTGCCAGCAGTCCACAGGGGGCTTTATTACACAATGAGCAGTTCTTC
NA	TRBV7-2	NA	TRBJ1-2	CASSLSGRLNYGYTF	TGTGCCAGCAGCTTAAGTGGCAGACTTAACTATGGCTACACCTTC
NA	TRBV3-1	many	TRBJ1-2	CASSHEANYGYTF	TGTGCCAGCAGTCATGAAGCTAACTATGGCTACACCTTC
NA	TRBV7-2	NA	TRBJ2-7	CASSLAGRAYSYEQYF	TGTGCCAGCAGCTTAGCAGGCAGGGCCTACTCCTACGAGCAGTACTTC
NA	TRBV10-3	few	TRBJ2-7	CAITAGNLYEQYF	TGTGCCATCACAGCAGGTAACCTCTACGAGCAGTACTTC
TRBD1	TRBV6-5	NA	TRBJ1-6	CASSYTGTGLNSPLHF	TGTGCCAGCAGTTACACCGGGACAGGACTTAATTCACCCCTCCACTTT
NA	TRBV28	NA	TRBJ2-1	CASRITGVSSYNEQFF	TGTGCCAGCCGAATAACCGGGGTTAGCTCCTACAATGAGCAGTTCTTC
TRBD1	TRBV7-9	many	TRBJ2-7	CASGTGVQYF	TGTGCCAGCGGTACAGGGGTGCAGTACTTC
TRBD1	TRBV11-1	few	TRBJ2-1	CASAPGTGSYNEQFF	TGTGCCAGCGCCCCCGGGACAGGGTCCTACAATGAGCAGTTCTTC
TRBD2	TRBV20-1	few	TRBJ2-5	CSARGTSVFETQYF	TGCAGTGCTAGAGGGACTAGCGTGTTTGAGACCCAGTACTTC
TRBD2	TRBV9	few	TRBJ2-2	CASSARLAGSAGELFF	TGTGCCAGCAGCGCGCGACTAGCGGGATCGGCCGGGGAGCTGTTTTTT
TRBD2	TRBV6-1	NA	TRBJ2-5	CASSIAGKETQYF	TGTGCCAGCAGTATAGCGGGAAAAGAGACCCAGTACTTC
NA	TRBV3-1	few	TRBJ2-3	CASSQTPDGTDTQYF	TGTGCCAGCAGCCAGACCCCAGACGGAACAGATACGCAGTATTTT